This TCR beta chain is drawn from a study of control samples from healthy donors and cancer patients. Clones were sequenced by immunoSEQ multiplex PCR, and TCRdb holds only the in-frame ones, with some missing. The sample carries 150,000 to 200,000 clones, around nine tenths recorded once. Sequencing used blood. This clonotype was obtained from a man aged 18 to 35 in good health.

The CDR3 sequence: CAWTGPSDMTLNTEAFF. The DNA for the CDR3 is TGTGCCTGGACTGGCCCCTCCGACATGACACTCAACACTGAAGCTTTCTTT. The chain has TRBV30 and TRBJ1-1; no firm D call. Germline-derived CDR1 and CDR2 are GTSNPN and SVGIG (reference sequence). V was cut by 4 bases and J by 2 bases, with 23 bases left in between. The CDR3 runs to 17 residues.